This T cell receptor beta chain was obtained from a study of blood T cell repertoires in COVID-19. Turning to the study itself: The analysed material was cDNA or gDNA that came from T cells, B-cell-depleted T cells, or PBMCs.

Participants' own reports of clinical history determined their cohort assignment. Original analysis: By means of reference gene primer amplification, nucleated cell counts were estimated. Clones were read by immunoSEQ multiplex PCR, and TCRdb kept only the in-frame ones, dropping some. Clonal size and the V and J genes are those of that table, whereas D and trimming came from the DNA. The sample lists some 230,000 clones, 80% to 90% occurring once. J gave up 8 bases and V 0 bases, and 1 base lay outside the gene matches. The V gene's germline CDR1 is SGHTA and CDR2 FQGTGA. The CDR3 sequence is 14 residues long.

This clonotype originated in a woman aged 18-30 years in a cohort exposed to, infected with or recovered from COVID-19 (not recorded which). Sequences were obtained from PBMCs or T cells enriched from blood (not recorded which). This chain uses TRBV7-3 with TRBJ2-3; 11 bases are shared with TRBD2. The CDR3 nucleotides read TGTGCCAGCAGCTTAACTAGCGGGGGGGCTACGCAGTATTTT. Translation gives CASSLTSGGATQYF.